The 3 T cell receptor beta chains below all came from one sample that was sequenced in a study of blood T cell repertoires in COVID-19. The data were produced by immunoSEQ multiplex PCR, yet TCRdb's version contains in-frame clones alone and is incomplete. This table holds about 190,000 clones, 65% to 85% found once. Material for sequencing was PBMCs or T cells enriched from blood (not recorded which). These receptors were collected from a woman aged 30 to 39 who had recovered from COVID-19.

This chain connects TRBV18 to TRBJ1-1; D might be TRBD1 (5 bases). The CDR3 is 13 residues long. V dropped 0 bases and J dropped 8 bases, with 10 bases sitting between them. Germline V lookup: CDR1 KGHSH, CDR2 LQKENI. The CDR3 spells CASSPPGEGEAFF. The CDR3 DNA follows: TGTGCCAGCTCACCACCAGGGGAGGGGGAAGCTTTCTTT.

This chain links TRBV7-2 with TRBJ2-1, with 11 nucleotides matching TRBD2. The CDR3 loop spans 14 amino acids. V was clipped by 5 bases and J by 7 bases; unmatched bases: 4. The V gene's germline CDR1 is SGHTA and CDR2 FQGNSA. The CDR3 region is CASSHRLAGNEQFF. In DNA form, the CDR3 reads TGTGCCAGCAGCCACAGACTAGCGGGGAATGAGCAGTTCTTC.

This clone has only a few counts. The chain has TRBV7-9 and TRBJ1-1, with TRBD1 identical over 7 bases. CDR1 and CDR2 (germline): SEHNR, FQNEAQ (reference sequence). This CDR3 contains 15 residues. V dropped 4 bases and J dropped 3; count of bases not matched to a gene: 8. The CDR3: CASSSRQGSYTEAFF. In DNA, the CDR3 is TGTGCCAGCAGCTCCCGACAGGGTTCGTACACTGAAGCTTTCTTT.